The present T cell receptor beta chain was sequenced within a study of tumor-infiltrating lymphocytes in primary liver carcinoma. Study details: Recorded tumor stage was T1-T3 N0M0, with diameters of roughly 4 to 11 cm.

CDR3 length: 12 residues. Looked up from germline, CDR1 is SQVTM and CDR2 is ANQGSEA. Of note for this clonotype: Compared with germline, one end of the junction differs, possibly owing to a read error.

Without any cell sorting, about 19-30 mg of bulk tissue yielded co-extracted RNA and DNA. None of the patients had received treatment, and all had chronic HBV infection. Total RNA amounting to 450 to 500 ng was the source from which TCR beta cDNA was made with a constant-region primer. Three-round nested multiplex PCR performed with slightly modified ARM-PCR produced the TCR beta libraries. TRBV1-TRBV30 forward and Cbeta reverse primers drove the first two roughly 10-cycle rounds. TCRdb passed the multiplex PCR reads through MiXCR, listing each CDR3 protein once. Altogether 95,000 to 150,000 distinct CDR3 sequences are present, 50% to 70% being singletons, with the ten largest covering roughly 9%.

The receptor comes from a woman aged 55-75 years with primary liver carcinoma and hepatitis B virus infection. The chain has TRBV29-1 and TRBJ2-4, with D possibly matching TRBD1 (7 bases). Sequencing input: liver tumor tissue from sampling region 1. Subset denoted: tumor region T1, superior pole. CDR3 nucleotide sequence: TGTAACATTGGGACAGCGCGGGGCATTCAGTACTTC. This translates into CNIGTARGIQYF.